One TCR beta chain is described in this entry. Its cognate antigen is unknown. Profiling relied on immunoSEQ multiplex PCR, and the TCRdb table lists in-frame clones only, not all of them. The table includes roughly 130,000 clones, about nine tenths detected once. The sample belongs to a study of T cell responses to AZD1222 COVID-19 vaccine. Whole-study findings and limits: Spike-wide vaccine-associated CD4 TCRs dominated at 160-218 and 743-854. A mostly white British donor set with more females was recruited, and clonal diversity was possibly underestimated. After the peak T cell response, and only then, were repertoires sampled. Vaccination with two AZD1222 doses was followed by a rise in Spike-specific TCR breadth and depth.

This CDR3 contains 15 residues. Germline CDR1 reads MNHNY; CDR2 reads SVGAGI (reference sequence). Trimming pared 4 bases from V and 3 bases from J, leaving 15 bases between. The receptor comes from an adult in good health. V usage is TRBV6-6 and J usage is TRBJ1-2; weak D call: TRBD1 (5 bases). The material was peripheral blood, obtained on day 0 of AZD1222 vaccination. The CDR3 nucleotides read TGTGCCAGCAGTTCCGTCGGGGGGAAGGACTATGGCTACACCTTC. It yields the protein CASSSVGGKDYGYTF.